These 17 T cell receptor beta chains originate from one sample sequenced in a study of CXCR3-negative and CXCR3-positive naive CD8 T cells. TRB cDNA was prepared as libraries by UMI-labeled 5' RACE. From its re-call of the 5' RACE reads, TCRdb lists each CDR3 protein once, without DNA. Here the sample table reports fewer than 60,000 distinct CDR3 sequences. Material for sequencing was naive CXCR3- CD8+ T cells from blood. Subset in this sample: CD45RO-CCR7+CD27+CD95- naive CD8+ T cells lacking CXCR3 (TNR3-). Receptor source: a human donor in good health. Some clones in this sample may be carry-over from other donors' samples.

The genes are TRBV12-3 or TRBV12-4 and TRBJ1-1; TCRdb's assignment of TRBD1 cannot be checked, as there is no DNA. The length of the CDR3 is 13 residues. CDR3 sequence reads: CASRLDRLGKAFF.

The rearrangement uses TRBV28 and TRBJ2-7; no DNA is available, so the TRBD1 call from TCRdb remains unchecked. CDR3 size: 14 residues. The germline CDR1 and CDR2 sequences are MDHEN and SYDVKM. The CDR3 spells CASRPGQAGYEQYF.

This chain links TRBV28 with TRBJ2-7; TCRdb calls TRBD1, which cannot be checked without DNA. Germline V CDR1 and CDR2: MDHEN, SYDVKM. The CDR3 is made up of 11 amino acids. The CDR3 sequence: CASSRRQGQYF.

The chain links TRBV10-2 to TRBJ2-1. Germline V gene lookup returns CDR1 WSHSY and CDR2 SAAADI. This CDR3 spans 11 amino acids. CDR3 amino acids: CASSEAGEQFF.

This rearrangement joins TRBV5-6 to TRBJ2-5; TCRdb picks TRBD1, but there is no DNA to check that call. The germline CDR1 and CDR2 sequences are SGHDT and YYEEEE. CDR3 length: 14 residues. CDR3 region: CASSSGQTKETQYF.

The V call is TRBV6-2 or TRBV6-3, the J call TRBJ2-4. There are 11 residues in the CDR3. The germline gives CDR1 MNHEY, CDR2 SVGEGT. The CDR3 here is CASSYSNIQYF.

Measured by frequency, this clonotype is medium-sized. The CDR3 spells CASRSSTDTQYF. This chain connects TRBV12-3 or TRBV12-4 to TRBJ2-3. The CDR3 runs 12 residues.

The chain links TRBV10-3 to TRBJ2-3; TCRdb outputs TRBD2, but without DNA this stays unchecked. The CDR3 contains 14 residues. The germline gives CDR1 ENHRY, CDR2 SYGVKD. The chain's CDR3 is CAISLAGDTDTQYF.

The chain employs TRBV7-8 and TRBJ1-5; the D gene TCRdb calls, TRBD1, cannot be checked with no DNA. From germline, CDR1 is SGHVS and CDR2 FQNEAQ. The CDR3 runs 18 residues. CDR3 protein: CASSPPRWGRGGNQPQHF.

The chain carries TRBV4-1 and TRBJ1-2. The germline V gene encodes CDR1 MGHRA and CDR2 YSYEKL. The CDR3 loop spans 14 amino acids. CDR3 sequence: CASSHRAGGYGYTF.

The chain has TRBV28 and TRBJ1-4. Germline V gives CDR1 MDHEN, CDR2 SYDVKM. The CDR3 covers 17 residues. The chain's CDR3 is CASSSKRVLGYDEKLFF. Supplemented by reference TRBV28 and TRBJ1-4, the full variable domain reads DVKVTQSSRYLVKRTGEKVFLECVQDMDHENMFWYRQDPGLGLRLIYFSYDVKMKEKGDIPEGYSVSREKKERFSLILESASTNQTSMYLCASSSKRVLGYDEKLFFGSGTQLSVL.

This clonotype is medium-sized by frequency. The chain's CDR3 is CASSPLLRTFSYEQYF. This chain joins TRBV18 and TRBJ2-7; absent DNA, TCRdb's TRBD1 call cannot be checked. Germline V gene data show CDR1 as KGHSH and CDR2 as LQKENI. The CDR3 length is 16 residues. The whole variable domain, filled in from reference TRBV18 and TRBJ2-7, reads NAGVMQNPRHLVRRRGQEARLRCSPMKGHSHVYWYRQLPEEGLKFMVYLQKENIIDESGMPKERFSAEFPKEGPSILRIQQVVRGDSAAYFCASSPLLRTFSYEQYFGPGTRLTVT.

V and J are TRBV5-1 and TRBJ2-1; TCRdb selects TRBD1, and the lack of DNA leaves this call unchecked. This CDR3 is built from 15 residues. Germline values: CDR1 SGHRS, CDR2 YFSETQ. The CDR3 reads CASSWTGGRHNEQFF.

The chain is built from TRBV6-2 or TRBV6-3 and TRBJ1-1; with no DNA, the TCRdb D assignment of TRBD1 cannot be verified. The CDR3 sequence is 12 residues long. The germline CDR1 and CDR2 sequences are MNHEY and SVGEGT. The CDR3 loop reads CASIGGDAEAFF.

CDR3 residues: CASSVLNPDTQYF. The V call is TRBV9, the J call TRBJ2-3. The V gene's germline CDR1 is SGDLS and CDR2 YYNGEE. The CDR3 is 13 residues long.

V usage is TRBV29-1 and J usage is TRBJ2-1; with no DNA, the TCRdb D assignment of TRBD2 cannot be verified. CDR3 length: 16 residues. Germline lookup yields CDR1 SQVTM and CDR2 ANQGSEA. CDR3 protein: CSVEGLAASTYNEQFF.

CDR3 residues: CASSPWTGAETQYF. The chain recombines TRBV28 with TRBJ2-5; the D call of TRBD1 rests on TCRdb alone, since no DNA is present to check it. Germline CDR1 reads MDHEN; CDR2 reads SYDVKM. CDR3 length equals 14 residues.